These 3 T cell receptor beta chains came from one sample sequenced in a study of cytomegalovirus exposure and HLA in healthy donors. This table comes from immunoSEQ multiplex PCR, and its TCRdb copy is limited to in-frame clones, with some not included. The table lists about 200,000 clones, roughly 88% of them singletons. The sequencing input was PBMCs. These receptors all stem from a woman aged 18-30 years in good health and CMV-seronegative.

This chain links TRBV6-6 with TRBJ1-1; D is ambiguous. This CDR3 region has 13 residues. Looked up from germline, CDR1 is MNHNY and CDR2 is SVGAGI (reference sequence). The V gene lost 1 base and the J gene lost 7 bases, with 10 bases spanning the gap. CDR3 loop: CASSYFGDGEAFF. As DNA, the CDR3 is TGTGCCAGCAGTTACTTTGGAGATGGTGAAGCTTTCTTT.

The V gene is TRBV6-5, the J gene TRBJ2-7; TRBD2 aligns across 7 bases. CDR1 is MNHEY and CDR2 is SVGAGI in the germline V gene. After removal of 8 bases from V and 2 bases from J, the junction contained 12 bases not matched to a gene. The CDR3 spans 15 residues. This chain's CDR3 is CASPLPVGRPYEQYF. CDR3 in DNA: TGTGCCAGCCCCCTCCCCGTCGGGAGGCCCTACGAGCAGTACTTC.

The V call is TRBV11-2, the J call TRBJ2-7; tentatively, D is TRBD1 (6 bases). From germline, CDR1 is SGHAT and CDR2 FQNNGV. CDR3 length: 12 amino acids. The germline V and J ends were trimmed by 5 bases and 6 bases, with 11 bases remaining between them. The CDR3 DNA follows: TGTGCCAGCAGCCTGAGGGGGAGCGAGCAGTACTTC. This translates into CASSLRGSEQYF.